The entry that follows covers one T cell receptor beta chain sequence. Trimming took 10 bases from V and 2 from J; bases not matched to a gene: 8. This CDR3 has 13 amino acids. CDR1 is MNHEY and CDR2 is SMNVEV in the germline V gene (reference sequence). Original data processing: Estimation of nucleated cell counts relied on the amplification of reference gene primers. Sequencing used immunoSEQ multiplex PCR; TCRdb keeps in-frame clones, though not all of them. The V and J calls and clone size are taken from that table; D and trimming were inferred from the DNA. The sample contains 310,000 or so clones, roughly 87% of which appear only once. The data were obtained in a study of blood T cell repertoires in COVID-19.

The chain combines TRBV27 with TRBJ2-7; 7 bases map to TRBD1. This receptor was obtained from a young man with COVID-19, enrolled during active disease. The sample consisted of peripheral blood. The CDR3 here is CATRGLMAYEQYF. Here the CDR3 DNA reads TGTGCCACGAGGGGGCTTATGGCCTACGAGCAGTACTTC.